Presented here are 19 T cell receptor beta chains from one specimen sequenced in a study of tumour-infiltrating T cells in Burkitt lymphoma. TCRdb keeps only in-frame clones here, not all; method: immunoSEQ multiplex PCR. The sample gives 1,000 to 1,500 clones, around 18% of which show up once; roughly half is in the top ten. Sequencing was carried out using tumor tissue. All receptors derive from a human donor with Burkitt lymphoma.

The chain is built from TRBV7-6 and TRBJ1-5; D ambiguous. Germline V gene lookup returns CDR1 SGHVS and CDR2 FNYEAQ. With 1 base removed from V and 0 bases from J, the gap between germline ends came to 4 bases. There are 14 residues in the CDR3. Written as DNA, the CDR3 is TGTGCCAGCAGCTTAGGCTTTAGCAATCAGCCCCAGCATTTT. Translated, it gives CASSLGFSNQPQHF.

This clone was counted a few times. The chain has TRBV7-9 and TRBJ2-2, with D possibly matching TRBD1 (6 bases). The CDR3 extends over 18 amino acids. With 7 bases removed from V and 0 bases from J, the gap between germline ends came to 21 bases. The germline V gene encodes CDR1 SEHNR and CDR2 FQNEAQ (reference sequence). CDR3 in amino acids: CASKYPKQGRPNTGELFF. The CDR3 nucleotides read TGTGCCAGCAAATACCCTAAACAGGGACGGCCGAACACCGGGGAGCTGTTTTTT.

The V gene is TRBV19, the J gene TRBJ2-7; 8 nucleotides agree with TRBD2. Unmatched junction bases numbered 7, after V lost 5 bases and J lost 4 bases. The CDR3 sequence is 14 residues long. Germline V gene sequence: CDR1 LNHDA, CDR2 SQIVND (reference sequence). The CDR3 nucleotides read TGTGCCAGTAGTCGTCAGGGCGGGGGGTACGAGCAGTACTTC. It encodes CASSRQGGGYEQYF.

This clone was seen a handful of times. One end of the junction varies from germline; a read error may be responsible. CDR3 in amino acids: CASSYSTGPQNF. Written as DNA, the CDR3 is TGTGCCAGCAGTTACTCGACGGGACCTCAGAACTTC. The gene calls are TRBV6-5 and TRBJ2-4, with D perhaps assigned TRBD1 or TRBD2 (5 bases each). Germline assignment: CDR1 MNHEY and CDR2 SVGAGI. The CDR3 runs 12 residues.

This clone was observed a single time. V and J are TRBV11-2 and TRBJ2-5, with 8 nucleotides matching TRBD2. CDR1 SGHAT and CDR2 FQNNGV come from the germline V gene. Unmatched junction bases numbered 11, after V lost 3 bases and J lost 5 bases. There are 16 residues in the CDR3. The CDR3 loop reads CASSLTYGGARETQYF. For the CDR3, the DNA is TGTGCCAGCAGCTTGACATACGGGGGGGCAAGGGAGACCCAGTACTTC.

The chain has TRBV19 and TRBJ1-4; D remains ambiguous. Germline CDR1 is LNHDA and CDR2 is SQIVND (reference sequence). V lost 8 bases to trimming and J lost 0 bases, with 22 bases between them. The CDR3 length is 18 residues. For the CDR3, the DNA is TGTGCCAGTCGATCTAACCTTCCCCTACGAGCAACTAATGAAAAACTGTTTTTT. Translating gives CASRSNLPLRATNEKLFF.

CDR3 nucleotides: TGTGCCAGCAGCAGATTCCAGTGGAGCTCCTACAATGAGCAGTTCTTC. Protein: CASSRFQWSSYNEQFF. The chain uses TRBV5-5 and TRBJ2-1; D uncertain. The germline CDR1 and CDR2 sequences are SGHKS and YYEKEE (reference sequence). This CDR3 region has 16 residues. The germline V and J ends were trimmed by 4 bases and 0 bases, with 14 bases remaining between them.

This chain joins TRBV11-1 and TRBJ1-6; D gene unclear. CDR1 is SGHAT and CDR2 is FQDESV in the germline V gene (reference sequence). The CDR3 covers 18 residues. V gave up 5 bases and J gave up 0 bases, with 17 bases separating them. The CDR3, as DNA: TGTGCCAGCAGCAAAGAAGCCCGTTACCGCTCCTATAATTCACCCCTCCACTTT. Its translation: CASSKEARYRSYNSPLHF.

The chain employs TRBV7-9 and TRBJ1-2; D unresolved. Per germline, CDR1 SEHNR and CDR2 FQNEAQ (reference sequence). There are 11 residues in the CDR3. Trimming pared 6 bases from V and 3 bases from J, leaving 5 bases between. The CDR3 DNA is TGTGCCAGCAGGGAATACTATGGCTACACCTTC. Its protein product is CASREYYGYTF.

V and J are TRBV10-3 and TRBJ1-1, with unresolved D. Trimming pared 10 bases from V and 5 bases from J, leaving 23 bases between. Germline CDR1 reads ENHRY; CDR2 reads SYGVKD. This CDR3 has 15 residues. The CDR3 DNA reads TGTGCCAGCAACCTCTCTTGGATGAGTAGGACTGAAGCTTTCTTT. Protein product: CASNLSWMSRTEAFF.

By sample share, this clone is large. The chain carries TRBV6-5 and TRBJ1-2; D possibly corresponds to TRBD1 (5 bases). The length of the CDR3 is 13 residues. In germline, CDR1 is MNHEY, CDR2 SVGAGI. V was pared by 2 bases and J by 8 bases, with 12 bases between. The CDR3: CASSYVQGTGYTF. The CDR3 nucleotides read TGTGCCAGCAGTTACGTTCAGGGTACGGGCTACACCTTC.

The genes are TRBV10-1 and TRBJ2-2, with no clear D. In germline, CDR1 is WNHNN, CDR2 SYGVQD (reference sequence). Trimming pared 3 bases from V and 4 bases from J, leaving 12 bases between. There are 15 residues in the CDR3. In DNA form, the CDR3 reads TGCGCCAGCAGTGAAACGGCAATAGCCACCGGGGAGCTGTTTTTT. This codes for CASSETAIATGELFF.

This clone was counted a few times. The chain carries TRBV6-5 and TRBJ1-1; D gene unclear. CDR1 is MNHEY, CDR2 SVGAGI, per germline. Trimming left V 2 bases short and J 3 bases short, with 7 bases between. The CDR3 sequence is 13 residues long. CDR3 in DNA: TGTGCCAGCAGTTACCTACCCGACACTGAAGCTTTCTTT. Its translation: CASSYLPDTEAFF.

This clone has only a few counts. The chain uses TRBV27 and TRBJ2-3, with D hard to call. V lost 4 bases to trimming and J lost 2 bases, with 13 bases between them. The CDR3 length is 15 residues. Looked up from germline, CDR1 is MNHEY and CDR2 is SMNVEV (reference sequence). As DNA, the CDR3 is TGTGCCAGCAGTTCGTCAGGCCTCCTCACAGATACGCAGTATTTT. Translating gives CASSSSGLLTDTQYF.

This clone was found a few times. The chain is built from TRBV9 and TRBJ1-3; 9 nucleotides agree with TRBD1. Trimming took 6 bases from V and 4 from J; bases not matched to a gene: 8. Germline V gene sequence: CDR1 SGDLS, CDR2 YYNGEE. The CDR3 is 15 residues long. The chain's CDR3 is CASTQRGTGGNTIYF. The CDR3 DNA is TGTGCCAGCACCCAAAGGGGGACAGGGGGAAACACCATATATTTT. Together with reference TRBV9 and TRBJ1-3, the CDR3 gives the full variable domain: DSGVTQTPKHLITATGQRVTLRCSPRSGDLSVYWYQQSLDQGLQFLIQYYNGEERAKGNILERFSAQQFPDLHSELNLSSLELGDSALYFCASTQRGTGGNTIYFGEGSWLTVV.

The table lists this clone with a few counts. The chain has TRBV19 and TRBJ1-5; D gene unclear. V was cut by 3 bases and J by 6 bases, with 15 bases left in between. Germline-derived CDR1 and CDR2 are LNHDA and SQIVND (reference sequence). The CDR3 extends over 15 amino acids. The CDR3 DNA reads TGTGCCAGTAGTATTTTGACATCGACTCTTCAGCCCCAGCATTTT. It encodes CASSILTSTLQPQHF.

The chain has TRBV4-1 and TRBJ1-2, with unresolved D. Germline CDR1 MGHRA, CDR2 YSYEKL. V was clipped by 1 base and J by 4 bases, with 7 bases between them. This CDR3 spans 13 amino acids. The CDR3 region has the DNA TGCGCCAGCAGCCAAGGTTTCGCCTATGGCTACACCTTC. Translating gives CASSQGFAYGYTF.

The rearrangement joins TRBV19 to TRBJ2-4; TRBD1 aligns across 7 bases. The CDR3 is 16 residues long. Germline assignment: CDR1 LNHDA and CDR2 SQIVND (reference sequence). V trimming: 3 bases; J trimming: 9 bases; junction bases outside the gene matches: 14. The CDR3 bases are TGTGCCAGTAGTATGAATAGGGGGCCCCAGGGGAGCATTCAGTACTTC. Protein product: CASSMNRGPQGSIQYF.

This clone is classed as large. The chain combines TRBV28 with TRBJ2-7; TRBD2 aligns across 10 bases. Germline loops: CDR1 MDHEN, CDR2 SYDVKM. With 6 bases clipped from V and 1 base from J, the junction kept 30 bases outside the gene matches. CDR3 size: 23 residues. CDR3 sequence (DNA): TGTGCCAGCAGAGACAGGGGTGCTTGGTTGTGGGGACTAGCGACCATTACATCCTACGAGCAGTACTTC. This gives the protein CASRDRGAWLWGLATITSYEQYF.